This TCR beta chain originates from a study of Graves' ophthalmopathy and Graves' hyperthyroidism. This clonotype was detected a few times. The V segment lost 1 base and the J segment 3 bases; nucleotides outside the gene matches: 4. Germline-derived CDR1 and CDR2 are LGHDT and YNNKEL (reference sequence). The CDR3 runs 16 residues. Exclusion applied to patients with other autoimmune diseases, uncontrolled infections, pregnancy or lactation. From RNA, the CDR3 regions of TCR beta chains were amplified and sequenced. HTBI-primed RT-PCR formed the first round, and a multiplex PCR formed the second. One entry per CDR3 protein, called by TCRdb with MiXCR from the multiplex PCR reads. Of some 370,000 distinct CDR3 sequences listed, about a sixth were seen once; the top ten hold 2.4%.

Sample: peripheral blood. This receptor was identified in an adult woman with stable Graves' hyperthyroidism. The chain combines TRBV3-1 with TRBJ2-7, with 12 bases fitting TRBD2. The CDR3 reads CASSQASTSGGYEQYF. The CDR3 DNA sequence: TGTGCCAGCAGCCAAGCTTCGACTAGCGGGGGCTACGAGCAGTACTTC.